This paragraph covers one T cell receptor beta chain sequence. Its antigen is unknown. This sample was included in a study of OX40 agonist ivuxolimab in advanced cancers. CDR1 and CDR2 from the germline V gene are MDHEN and SYDVKM. The CDR3 length is 14 residues. V dropped 6 bases and J dropped 2; count of bases not matched to a gene: 7. Sequencing was performed with immunoSEQ multiplex PCR; in TCRdb, only in-frame clones are kept and a portion is missing. The sample includes over 80,000 clones, more than 75% of them seen just once. Findings and limits, study-wide: Among the lowest peripheral clonal expansion occurred in 0.1-3.0 mg/kg partial responders. Among the nonresponders, some also had low normalized T-cell clonal expansion.

This TCR was sampled from an adult with an advanced solid tumor such as melanoma, head and neck, liver or kidney cancer. The input for sequencing was CD4+ or CD8+ T cells sorted from blood, taken in a trial of the OX40 agonist ivuxolimab. The chain is built from TRBV28 and TRBJ2-7; the match to TRBD2 covers 7 bases. The CDR3 is CASSLAEQTYEQYF. The DNA of the CDR3 is TGTGCCAGCAGCCTAGCGGAGCAAACCTACGAGCAGTACTTC. The full variable domain, with the rest looked up from reference TRBV28 and TRBJ2-7, is DVKVTQSSRYLVKRTGEKVFLECVQDMDHENMFWYRQDPGLGLRLIYFSYDVKMKEKGDIPEGYSVSREKKERFSLILESASTNQTSMYLCASSLAEQTYEQYFGPGTRLTVT.